This record looks at one TCR beta chain sequence and its context. Its antigen specificity is not known. Nothing much larger sits one base from this clone, and base qualities are not available. According to the germline V gene, CDR1 reads MNHNS and CDR2 reads SASEGT. Unmatched junction bases come to 10, with V trimmed by 6 bases and J by 1 base. The CDR3, from cysteine to phenylalanine, totals 16 residues. Only the CDR3 DNA stays, 48 bases, in frame from base 1. This record belongs to a study of response to subunit inactivated influenza vaccine (dated 2018 in TCRdb). Turning to the overall study: To follow how T cells responded to a trivalent subunit inactivated influenza vaccine, the researchers relied on deep quantitative profiling of the T cell receptor repertoire.

The library was generated by RT-PCR. The reads were generated on an Illumina HiSeq 2500. Using fastp trimming at Q25 and MiXCR clonotype assembly, TCRdb reanalyzed the public sequencing data and kept in-frame beta chains. Each entry merges the rows of one CDR3 protein and shows their most common DNA and genes. Present in this sample are about 520,000 distinct CDR3 sequences, around 25% of which were seen just once. 1.5% to 2% of the sample belongs to the ten largest clones. Findings and caveats that apply to the study as a whole: The authors suggested that each seasonal influenza vaccination may recruit only a limited number of new T cells.

This TCR was recovered from a man aged 50 to 60 who received an inactivated influenza vaccine. Donor details come from another sample of the same person, matched by shared clones. The rearrangement combines TRBV6-1 with TRBJ2-3, with 7 bases matching TRBD2. This specimen consisted of CD4+ T cells sorted from PBMCs, obtained roughly 5 days after vaccination. Read as DNA, the sequence is TGTGCCAGCAGCCCGAGGTCCGCGGGGGGCACAGATACGCAGTATTTT. The encoded protein is CASSPRSAGGTDTQYF.